Shown below are 7 T cell receptor beta chains from a single sample sequenced in a study of blood T cell repertoires in COVID-19. Measured with immunoSEQ multiplex PCR; TCRdb has only the in-frame clones, and not every one. The data contain 130,000 or so clones, 82% of them singletons. Sequenced sample: peripheral blood. The receptor source for this set is an older woman with acute or convalescent COVID-19.

The CDR3 bases are TGTGCCAGCAGGATGGAGCGGGGCGAGACCCAGTACTTC. Its protein product is CASRMERGETQYF. The rearrangement links TRBV7-2 to TRBJ2-5, with 7 bases fitting TRBD2. CDR3 length equals 13 residues. Germline V CDR1 and CDR2: SGHTA, FQGNSA. J gave up 5 bases and V 6 bases, and 6 bases lay outside the gene matches.

In nucleotides, the CDR3 is TGTGCCAGCAGCGGTGCAGCGAATGAAGCTTTCTTT. This codes for CASSGAANEAFF. This rearrangement joins TRBV9 to TRBJ1-1, with unresolved D. V lost 3 bases and J 7 bases, leaving 10 bases between the germline ends. The germline CDR1 and CDR2 sequences are SGDLS and YYNGEE. The CDR3 covers 12 residues.

This clone showed up just a few times. J is TRBJ2-1 and V is TRBV5-6; D is possibly TRBD2 (6 bases). Trimming shortened V by 1 base and J by 0 bases, and 8 bases separated the two germline ends. CDR3 length: 15 amino acids. Germline CDR1 SGHDT, CDR2 YYEEEE. The CDR3 region has the DNA TGTGCCAGCAGCTTGCGGGGGTACTCCTACAATGAGCAGTTCTTC. Its translation: CASSLRGYSYNEQFF.

The chain couples TRBV5-1 to TRBJ2-2; D gene unclear. The CDR3 totals 12 residues. Germline V gives CDR1 SGHRS, CDR2 YFSETQ. V was clipped by 0 bases and J by 6 bases, with 3 bases between them. The CDR3 region has the DNA TGCGCCAGCAGCTTGGCGGCCGGGGAGCTGTTTTTT. Translation: CASSLAAGELFF.

The V and J genes are TRBV15 and TRBJ2-5; 7 bases line up with TRBD2. The V gene's germline CDR1 is LNHNV and CDR2 YYDKDF (reference sequence). The CDR3 runs 16 residues. With 0 bases clipped from V and 5 bases from J, the junction kept 9 bases outside the gene matches. CDR3 sequence reads: CATSRDPSGAYETQYF. CDR3 DNA: TGTGCCACCAGCAGAGATCCGAGCGGGGCGTATGAGACCCAGTACTTC.

The chain couples TRBV14 to TRBJ2-7, with 8 bases identical to TRBD1. The CDR3 has 18 amino acids. V gave up 1 base and J gave up 1 base; unmatched junction bases: 12. Germline V gene data show CDR1 as SGHDN and CDR2 as FVKESK. The CDR3 DNA sequence: TGTGCCAGCAGCCAAGGCTCTCCAGGGGGCACCCTTTCCTACGAGCAGTACTTC. Translating gives CASSQGSPGGTLSYEQYF.

This clone occurred a few times. The chain uses TRBV11-2 and TRBJ1-2, with TRBD1 identical over 8 bases. The CDR3 totals 13 residues. The V and J ends lost 4 bases and 8 bases, in that order; junction bases with no gene match: 6. The germline V gene encodes CDR1 SGHAT and CDR2 FQNNGV. The CDR3 DNA reads TGTGCCAGCAGCTCTCAGGGGGCGATAGGCTACACCTTC. It specifies CASSSQGAIGYTF.